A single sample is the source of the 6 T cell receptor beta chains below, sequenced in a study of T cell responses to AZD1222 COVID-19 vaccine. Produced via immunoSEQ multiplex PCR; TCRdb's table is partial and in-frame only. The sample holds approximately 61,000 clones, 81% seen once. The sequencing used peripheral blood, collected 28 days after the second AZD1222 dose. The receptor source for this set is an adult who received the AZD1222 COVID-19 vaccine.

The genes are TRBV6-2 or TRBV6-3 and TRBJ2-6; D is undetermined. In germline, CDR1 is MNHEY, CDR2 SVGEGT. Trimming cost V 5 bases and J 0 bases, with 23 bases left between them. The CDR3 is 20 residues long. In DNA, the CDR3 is TGTGCCAGCAGTCCCATCGTTGGTGGCAGCGCCTTCTCTGGGGCCAACGTCCTGACTTTC. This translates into CASSPIVGGSAFSGANVLTF.

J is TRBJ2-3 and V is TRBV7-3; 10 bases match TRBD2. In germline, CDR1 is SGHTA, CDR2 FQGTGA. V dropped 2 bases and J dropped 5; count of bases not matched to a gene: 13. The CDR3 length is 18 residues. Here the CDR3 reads CASSLLSASGSVRDTQYF. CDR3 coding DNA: TGTGCCAGCAGCTTATTATCGGCTAGCGGGAGCGTACGAGATACGCAGTATTTT. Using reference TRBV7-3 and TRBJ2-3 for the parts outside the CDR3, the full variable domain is GAGVSQTPSNKVTEKGKYVELRCDPISGHTALYWYRQSLGQGPEFLIYFQGTGAADDSGLPNDRFFAVRPEGSVSTLKIQRTERGDSAVYLCASSLLSASGSVRDTQYFGPGTRLTVL.

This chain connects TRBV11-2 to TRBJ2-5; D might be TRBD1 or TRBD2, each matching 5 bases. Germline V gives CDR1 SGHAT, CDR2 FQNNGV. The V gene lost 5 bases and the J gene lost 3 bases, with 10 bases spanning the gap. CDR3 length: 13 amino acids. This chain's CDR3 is CASSEGRKETQYF. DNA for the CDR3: TGTGCCAGCAGCGAGGGACGGAAAGAGACCCAGTACTTC.

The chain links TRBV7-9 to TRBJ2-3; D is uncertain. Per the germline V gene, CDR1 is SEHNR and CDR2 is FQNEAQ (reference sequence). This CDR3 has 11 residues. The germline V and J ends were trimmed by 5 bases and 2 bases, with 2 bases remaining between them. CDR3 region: CASSPTDTQYF. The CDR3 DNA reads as TGTGCCAGCAGCCCCACAGATACGCAGTATTTT. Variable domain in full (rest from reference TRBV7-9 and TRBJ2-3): DTGVSQNPRHKITKRGQNVTFRCDPISEHNRLYWYRQTLGQGPEFLTYFQNEAQLEKSRLLSDRFSAERPKGSFSTLEIQRTEQGDSAMYLCASSPTDTQYFGPGTRLTVL.

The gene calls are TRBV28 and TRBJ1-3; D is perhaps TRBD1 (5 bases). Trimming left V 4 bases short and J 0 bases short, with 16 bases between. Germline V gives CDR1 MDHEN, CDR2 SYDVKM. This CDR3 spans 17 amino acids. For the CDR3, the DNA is TGTGCCAGCAGTTCCGCTTCCGCAGGGAGCTCTGGAAACACCATATATTTT. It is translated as CASSSASAGSSGNTIYF.

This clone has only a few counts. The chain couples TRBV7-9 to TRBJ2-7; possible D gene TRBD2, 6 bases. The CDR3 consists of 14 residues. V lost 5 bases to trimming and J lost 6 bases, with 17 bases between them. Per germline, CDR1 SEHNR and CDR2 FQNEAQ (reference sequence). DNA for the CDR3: TGTGCCAGCAGCCCTGCTGGAGGGTCGCGCGAGCAGTACTTC. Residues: CASSPAGGSREQYF.